This T cell receptor beta chain was sequenced during a study of blood T cells in healthy people across ages. This clonotype was detected ten times or more. For the second PCR, which ran for about 6 to 12 cycles, a sample-barcoded 5' primer and a J-beta primer mix were used. MiXCR was run by TCRdb on the 5' RACE reads, yielding one entry per CDR3 protein. The table shows some 710,000 distinct CDR3 sequences, with more than 35% occurring only once. The CDR3 consists of 15 residues. The specimen sequenced was blood. The TCR sequence derives from a man at least 80 years old in good health. This chain uses TRBV21-1 with TRBJ2-3; the D call TRBD1 from the table was never checked on the DNA. TRBV21-1 is shown as a pseudogene. CDR3 region: CASSKGGTNTDTQYF. In nucleotides, the CDR3 is TGTGCCAGCAGCAAAGGTGGGACAAACACAGATACGCAGTATTTT.